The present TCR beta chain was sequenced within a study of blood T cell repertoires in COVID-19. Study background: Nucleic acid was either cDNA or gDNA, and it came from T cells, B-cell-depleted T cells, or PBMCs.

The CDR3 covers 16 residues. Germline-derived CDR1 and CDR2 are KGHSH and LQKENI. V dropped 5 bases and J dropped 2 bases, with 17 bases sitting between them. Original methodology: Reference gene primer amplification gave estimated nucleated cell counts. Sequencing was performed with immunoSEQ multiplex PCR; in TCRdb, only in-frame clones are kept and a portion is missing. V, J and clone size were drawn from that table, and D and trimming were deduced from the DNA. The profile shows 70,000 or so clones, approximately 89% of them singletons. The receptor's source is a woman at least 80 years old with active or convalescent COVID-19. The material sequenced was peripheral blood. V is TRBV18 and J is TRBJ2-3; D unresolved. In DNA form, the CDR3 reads TGTGCCAGCTCAGTAGCTTTCTGGCAGAACACAGATACGCAGTATTTT. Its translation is CASSVAFWQNTDTQYF.